These 20 T cell receptor beta chains share one sample of origin, sequenced in a study of blood T cell repertoires in COVID-19. Only in-frame clones appear in the TCRdb table, and some are missing; sequencing was by immunoSEQ multiplex PCR. Counted here are approximately 220,000 clones, under 90% occurring once; the ten biggest clones make up approximately 4%. Source material: PBMCs or T cells enriched from blood (not recorded which). The source is a woman between 40 and 50 years old who had been exposed to COVID-19.

This chain uses TRBV24-1 with TRBJ2-1, with TRBD2 as a possible D gene (6 bases). The V and J ends lost 3 bases and 0 bases respectively, with 17 bases between them. The CDR3 sequence is 18 residues long. Looked up from germline, CDR1 is KGHDR and CDR2 is SFDVKD. CDR3 DNA sequence: TGTGCCACCAGTGATGGGACTTCCGAAACTAGCTCCTACAATGAGCAGTTCTTC. It encodes CATSDGTSETSSYNEQFF.

This chain links TRBV9 with TRBJ1-4; the match to TRBD1 covers 10 bases. CDR3 length: 15 residues. Germline CDR1 is SGDLS and CDR2 is YYNGEE. V shed 1 base and J 7 bases; nucleotides not matched to a gene: 4. The DNA for the CDR3 is TGTGCCAGCAGCGTACGGGGGACAGGGGTTGAAAAACTGTTTTTT. Protein: CASSVRGTGVEKLFF.

The gene calls are TRBV28 and TRBJ2-3; TRBD2 agrees at 10 bases. Germline trimming cut 3 bases from V and 0 bases from J; bases unmatched to any gene: 9. Germline V gene data show CDR1 as MDHEN and CDR2 as SYDVKM. The CDR3 totals 18 residues. This CDR3 is CASSFPVAGGASTDTQYF. The CDR3 DNA follows: TGTGCCAGCAGTTTTCCGGTAGCGGGGGGCGCTAGCACAGATACGCAGTATTTT.

The chain couples TRBV9 to TRBJ1-1; D not certain. CDR1 and CDR2 from the germline V gene are SGDLS and YYNGEE. The germline V and J ends were trimmed by 7 bases and 0 bases, with 13 bases remaining between them. The CDR3 extends over 14 amino acids. DNA of the CDR3: TGTGCCAGCGCTCTTGGAGAAATGAACACTGAAGCTTTCTTT. Residues: CASALGEMNTEAFF.

This chain links TRBV7-2 with TRBJ2-1; D gene uncertain. The CDR3 consists of 15 residues. V lost 8 bases and J lost 0, with 14 bases in between. From germline, CDR1 is SGHTA and CDR2 FQGNSA. The CDR3 loop reads CASASYVGSYNEQFF. The DNA of the CDR3 is TGTGCCAGCGCCTCCTACGTCGGCTCCTACAATGAGCAGTTCTTC. The full variable domain, with the rest looked up from reference TRBV7-2 and TRBJ2-1, is GAGVSQSPSNKVTEKGKDVELRCDPISGHTALYWYRQSLGQGLEFLIYFQGNSAPDKSGLPSDRFSAERTGGSVSTLTIQRTQQEDSAVYLCASASYVGSYNEQFFGPGTRLTVL.

For this clone: This is likely a read error, given that the CDR3 carries no conserved phenylalanine or tryptophan at its end. The limits of the CDR3 on the DNA are not certain, so only TCRdb's listed CDR3 is given. The V and J genes are TRBV11-1 and TRBJ1-1; the table's D call, TRBD1, has no DNA check behind it. The CDR3 contains 13 residues when both ends are counted. The germline V gene has CDR1 SGHAT and CDR2 FQDESV (reference sequence). This chain's CDR3 is CASSPRDRGPPAY.

The chain has TRBV11-3 and TRBJ2-7, with TRBD1 matching 10 bases. The CDR3 spans 16 residues. Looked up from germline, CDR1 is SGHNT and CDR2 is YENEEA. Germline trimming cut 2 bases from V and 5 bases from J; bases unmatched to any gene: 9. DNA for the CDR3: TGTGCCAGCAGCTTACGCGAGACAGGGGGCAACGACGAGCAGTACTTC. This codes for CASSLRETGGNDEQYF.

This chain links TRBV7-3 with TRBJ2-1, with 7 bases matching TRBD1. Germline V gives CDR1 SGHTA, CDR2 FQGTGA. This CDR3 contains 16 residues. The V segment lost 1 base and the J segment 7 bases; nucleotides outside the gene matches: 10. In nucleotides, the CDR3 is TGTGCCAGCAGCTTAAGGACAGGAGCCCTTATGAATGAGCAGTTCTTC. Amino acid sequence: CASSLRTGALMNEQFF.

The chain is built from TRBV27 and TRBJ2-5; 7 positions match TRBD1. Trimming cost V 4 bases and J 5 bases; bases outside gene matches: 13. The CDR3 consists of 16 residues. The germline gives CDR1 MNHEY, CDR2 SMNVEV (reference sequence). The CDR3: CASSSTAGGELETQYF. Written as DNA, the CDR3 is TGTGCCAGCAGTTCAACGGCAGGGGGAGAATTGGAGACCCAGTACTTC.

The V and J genes are TRBV2 and TRBJ2-7; D is ambiguous. Germline V lookup: CDR1 SNHLY, CDR2 FYNNEI. With 3 bases removed from V and 7 bases from J, the gap between germline ends came to 7 bases. CDR3 size: 11 residues. CDR3 residues: CASSDLWEQYF. The CDR3 nucleotides are TGTGCCAGCAGTGATCTATGGGAGCAGTACTTC.

The chain links TRBV5-6 to TRBJ2-7; 9 bases match TRBD1. The CDR3 has 15 residues. V was pared by 0 bases and J by 12 bases, with 13 bases of the junction left unmatched. Germline CDR1 reads SGHDT; CDR2 reads YYEEEE. In DNA form, the CDR3 reads TGTGCCAGCAGCTTGGGCGAGTGGGGGACAGGGAAGGTGTACTTC. It yields the protein CASSLGEWGTGKVYF.

This clone was counted only a few times. V usage is TRBV9 and J usage is TRBJ1-1; perhaps TRBD1 as D (6 bases). The CDR3 covers 17 residues. V gave up 1 base and J gave up 0 bases, with 16 bases separating them. The germline gives CDR1 SGDLS, CDR2 YYNGEE. The CDR3 DNA reads as TGTGCCAGCAGCGTATCAGGGGCCGGGATGATGAACACTGAAGCTTTCTTT. Translation: CASSVSGAGMMNTEAFF.

The chain links TRBV19 to TRBJ2-3, with a weak D call TRBD2 (6 bases). The CDR3 length is 14 residues. CDR1 and CDR2 (germline): LNHDA, SQIVND (reference sequence). Trimming took 6 bases from V and 0 from J, leaving 10 bases between them. CDR3 sequence: CASRRTTSTDTQYF. In DNA, the CDR3 is TGTGCCAGTAGGCGGACTACAAGCACAGATACGCAGTATTTT. Variable domain in full (rest from reference TRBV19 and TRBJ2-3): DGGITQSPKYLFRKEGQNVTLSCEQNLNHDAMYWYRQDPGQGLRLIYYSQIVNDFQKGDIAEGYSVSREKKESFPLTVTSAQKNPTAFYLCASRRTTSTDTQYFGPGTRLTVL.

The rearrangement uses TRBV4-1 and TRBJ1-1; 9 bases align to TRBD1. Trimming at V came to 2 bases and at J to 5 bases, leaving 9 bases not matched to a gene. Looked up from germline, CDR1 is MGHRA and CDR2 is YSYEKL. This CDR3 has 16 amino acids. The CDR3 sequence: CASSQKGQGSWTEAFF. The CDR3 DNA reads TGCGCCAGCAGCCAAAAGGGACAGGGTTCGTGGACTGAAGCTTTCTTT.

The rearrangement uses TRBV30 and TRBJ2-7; unclear D gene. This CDR3 has 12 amino acids. CDR1 and CDR2 from the germline V gene are GTSNPN and SVGIG (reference sequence). Deletions cut 0 bases from V and 7 bases from J, with 10 bases between. The CDR3 is CAWSVKAKEQYF. CDR3 bases: TGTGCCTGGAGTGTAAAAGCGAAAGAGCAGTACTTC.

This chain links TRBV3-1 (or the pseudogene TRBV3-2) with TRBJ1-5, with D unresolved. Germline assignment: CDR1 LGHDT and CDR2 YNNKEL (reference sequence). V was trimmed by 1 base and J by 9 bases, leaving 10 bases between them. The CDR3 has 13 residues. CDR3 in amino acids: CASSQVGGRPQHF. The CDR3 DNA follows: TGTGCCAGCAGCCAAGTCGGAGGACGGCCCCAGCATTTT.

The chain joins TRBV5-1 to TRBJ2-1, with TRBD2 as a possible D gene (6 bases). The CDR3 is made up of 16 amino acids. Germline assignment: CDR1 SGHRS and CDR2 YFSETQ. Between the trimmed V and J ends, which lost 0 bases and 0 bases, there was a span of 10 bases. CDR3 residues: CASSLGGVRSYNEQFF. The CDR3 bases are TGCGCCAGCAGCTTGGGCGGGGTCCGCTCCTACAATGAGCAGTTCTTC.

The rearrangement uses TRBV19 and TRBJ2-5; a weak D match, TRBD2 (7 bases). Trimming removed 0 bases from V and 4 bases from J, with 15 bases in between. Germline assignment: CDR1 LNHDA and CDR2 SQIVND (reference sequence). The CDR3 contains 16 residues. The CDR3 DNA follows: TGTGCCAGTAGTATAGAAGGGGGGGTCAGTGGAGAGACCCAGTACTTC. It translates to CASSIEGGVSGETQYF.

The rearrangement joins TRBV30 to TRBJ2-1; TRBD2 agrees at 9 bases. The CDR3 consists of 14 residues. The V and J ends lost 5 bases and 8 bases, in that order; junction bases with no gene match: 10. Germline loops: CDR1 GTSNPN, CDR2 SVGIG (reference sequence). As DNA, the CDR3 is TGTGCCTGGCGAGGGCGGGGGGGCCAACATGAGCAGTTCTTC. This gives the protein CAWRGRGGQHEQFF. Full variable domain (remainder filled in from reference TRBV30 and TRBJ2-1): SQTIHQWPATLVQPVGSPLSLECTVEGTSNPNLYWYRQAAGRGLQLLFYSVGIGQISSEVPQNLSASRPQDRQFILSSKKLLLSDSGFYLCAWRGRGGQHEQFFGPGTRLTVL.

This chain connects TRBV5-4 to TRBJ2-2, with D maybe TRBD1 (5 bases). The CDR3 spans 16 residues. Germline loops: CDR1 SGHNT, CDR2 YYREEE (reference sequence). The V end lost 4 bases, the J end lost 0 bases, and 13 bases lay between the germline ends. In nucleotides, the CDR3 is TGTGCCAGCAGCGGGAAAGGGGTCCCGAACACCGGGGAGCTGTTTTTT. Encoded protein: CASSGKGVPNTGELFF.